This T cell receptor (beta chain) was profiled in a study of T cell changes during pregnancy in multiple sclerosis. The assay was immunoSEQ multiplex PCR, and TCRdb's table has in-frame clones only and misses some. This sample has around 100,000 clones, with around nine tenths found just once. Sequencing was performed on peripheral blood, taken in the second trimester of pregnancy. The clonotype was recovered from a female donor with multiple sclerosis, enrolled in a pregnancy study.

CDR3 coding DNA: TGCGCCAGCAGCACCACAGGGGGCATAAATGAGCAGTTCTTC. It is translated as CASSTTGGINEQFF. The J gene is TRBJ2-1, the V gene TRBV5-1; 9 nucleotides align to TRBD1. This CDR3 has 14 amino acids. V was pared by 4 bases and J by 7 bases, with 6 bases of the junction left unmatched. CDR1 is SGHRS and CDR2 is YFSETQ in the germline V gene.